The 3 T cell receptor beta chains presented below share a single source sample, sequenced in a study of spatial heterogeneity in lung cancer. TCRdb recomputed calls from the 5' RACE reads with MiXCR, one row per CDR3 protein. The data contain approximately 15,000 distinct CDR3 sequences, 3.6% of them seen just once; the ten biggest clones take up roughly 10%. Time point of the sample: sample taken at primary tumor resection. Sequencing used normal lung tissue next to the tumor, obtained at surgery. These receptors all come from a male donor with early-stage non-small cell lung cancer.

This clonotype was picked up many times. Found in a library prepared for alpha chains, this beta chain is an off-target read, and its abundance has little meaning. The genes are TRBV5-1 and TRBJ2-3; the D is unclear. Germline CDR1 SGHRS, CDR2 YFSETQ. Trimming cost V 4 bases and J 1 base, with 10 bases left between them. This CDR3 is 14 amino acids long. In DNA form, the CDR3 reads TGCGCCAGCAGCCGAGACCGCGGCACAGATACGCAGTATTTT. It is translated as CASSRDRGTDTQYF.

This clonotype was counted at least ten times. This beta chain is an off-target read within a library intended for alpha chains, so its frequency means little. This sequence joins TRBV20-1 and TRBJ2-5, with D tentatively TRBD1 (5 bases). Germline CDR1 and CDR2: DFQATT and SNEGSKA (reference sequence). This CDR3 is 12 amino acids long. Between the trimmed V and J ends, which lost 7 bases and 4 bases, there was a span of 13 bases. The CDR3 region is CSVRTGVETQYF. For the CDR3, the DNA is TGCAGTGTCAGAACAGGCGTAGAGACCCAGTACTTC.

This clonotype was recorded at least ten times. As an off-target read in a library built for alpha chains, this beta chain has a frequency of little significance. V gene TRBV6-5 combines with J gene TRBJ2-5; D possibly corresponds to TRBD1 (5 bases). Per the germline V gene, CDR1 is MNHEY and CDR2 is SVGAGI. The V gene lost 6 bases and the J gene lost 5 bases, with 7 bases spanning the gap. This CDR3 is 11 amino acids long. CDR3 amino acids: CASRRQETQYF. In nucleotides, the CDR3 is TGTGCCAGCAGACGACAGGAGACCCAGTACTTC.